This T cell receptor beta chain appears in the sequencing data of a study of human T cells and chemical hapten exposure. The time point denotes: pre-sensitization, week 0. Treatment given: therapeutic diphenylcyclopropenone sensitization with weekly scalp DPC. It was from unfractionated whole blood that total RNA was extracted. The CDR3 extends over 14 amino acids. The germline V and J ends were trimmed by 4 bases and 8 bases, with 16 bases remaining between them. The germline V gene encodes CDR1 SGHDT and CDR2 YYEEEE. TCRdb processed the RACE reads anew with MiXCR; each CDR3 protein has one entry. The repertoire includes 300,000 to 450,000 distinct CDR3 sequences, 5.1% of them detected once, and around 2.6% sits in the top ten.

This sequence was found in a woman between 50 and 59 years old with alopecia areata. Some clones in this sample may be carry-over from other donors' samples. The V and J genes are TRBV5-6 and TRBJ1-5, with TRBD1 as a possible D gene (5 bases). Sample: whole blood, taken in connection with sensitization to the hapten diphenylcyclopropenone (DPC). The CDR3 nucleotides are TGTGCCAGCAGCCTCACACGGGGGAGGGAGCCCCAGCATTTT. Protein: CASSLTRGREPQHF.